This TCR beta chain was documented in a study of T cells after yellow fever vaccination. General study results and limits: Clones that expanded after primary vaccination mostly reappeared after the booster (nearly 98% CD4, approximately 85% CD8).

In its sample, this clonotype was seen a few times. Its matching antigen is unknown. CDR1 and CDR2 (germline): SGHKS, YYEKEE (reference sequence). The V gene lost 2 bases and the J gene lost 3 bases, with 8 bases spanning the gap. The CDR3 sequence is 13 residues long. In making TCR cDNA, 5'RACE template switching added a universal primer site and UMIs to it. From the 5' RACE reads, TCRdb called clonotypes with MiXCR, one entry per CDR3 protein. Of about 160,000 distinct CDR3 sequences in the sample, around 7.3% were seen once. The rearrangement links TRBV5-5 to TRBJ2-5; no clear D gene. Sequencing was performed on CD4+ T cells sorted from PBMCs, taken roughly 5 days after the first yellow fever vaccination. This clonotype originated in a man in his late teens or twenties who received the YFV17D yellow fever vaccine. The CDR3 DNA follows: TGTGCCAGCAGCTTTTACACGAAAGAGACCCAGTACTTC. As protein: CASSFYTKETQYF. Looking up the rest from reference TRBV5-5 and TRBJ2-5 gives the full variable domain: DAGVTQSPTHLIKTRGQQVTLRCSPISGHKSVSWYQQVLGQGPQFIFQYYEKEERGRGNFPDRFSARQFPNYSSELNVNALLLGDSALYLCASSFYTKETQYFGPGTRLLVL.